The rows below give T cell receptor beta chains drawn from one sample of a study of siplizumab effects on memory and regulatory T cells. Clones were read by immunoSEQ multiplex PCR, and TCRdb kept only the in-frame ones, dropping some. The sample includes about 50,000 clones, more than 85% of them seen just once. Source material: CD8+ T cells sorted from blood. Source of these receptors: a human donor in good health. CDR3s include the opening cysteine and the closing phenylalanine or tryptophan. A D gene is named only where the DNA matches it firmly. Not every row has a clone size; where given, it reads once, few, many or a size class.

-	TRBV9	-	TRBJ2-7	TGTGCCAGCAGCGTAGTCCCTGACTACGAGCAGTACTTC	CASSVVPDYEQYF
-	TRBV6-4	-	TRBJ2-1	TGTGCCAGCAGTGACTCGAGTCGGGATGAGCAGTTCTTC	CASSDSSRDEQFF
TRBD2	TRBV7-6	-	TRBJ2-1	TGTGCCAGCAGCTTAACTAGCGGAGGGGGGAATGAGCAGTTCTTC	CASSLTSGGGNEQFF
TRBD2	TRBV9	-	TRBJ2-5	TGTGCCAGCAGCGCCGCGGGACTAATCCAAGAGACCCAGTACTTC	CASSAAGLIQETQYF
-	TRBV5-4	-	TRBJ1-1	TGTGCCAGCAGCTTGAGGACAGAGAACACTGAAGCTTTCTTT	CASSLRTENTEAFF
-	TRBV13	-	TRBJ1-1	TGTGCCAGCAGCCCAGGAGCTCCAACTGAAGCTTTCTTT	CASSPGAPTEAFF
-	TRBV14	-	TRBJ1-1	TGTGCCAGCAGCCAAGCCACTAGAATGAACACTGAAGCTTTCTTT	CASSQATRMNTEAFF
TRBD2	TRBV28	-	TRBJ2-3	TGTGCCAGCAGTTCACGGACTAGCGGGACCACAGATACGCAGTATTTT	CASSSRTSGTTDTQYF
TRBD2	TRBV28	-	TRBJ2-1	TGTGCCAGCAGTCCTTTGACTAGCGGGGGTCCTGAGCAGTTCTTC	CASSPLTSGGPEQFF
-	TRBV5-4	-	TRBJ1-6	TGTGCCAGCAGCTTCACGGAACTGACGGGGGATTCACCCCTCCACTTT	CASSFTELTGDSPLHF
TRBD2	TRBV27	-	TRBJ2-3	TGTGCCAGCAGTCTAGCGGGAGTGAATACGCAGTATTTT	CASSLAGVNTQYF
-	TRBV6-5	-	TRBJ2-7	TGTGCCAGCAGCTGGACGGCAAAGGACGAGCAGTACTTC	CASSWTAKDEQYF
TRBD2	TRBV19	once	TRBJ2-3	TGTGCCAGCCAGCGGGGGGGGCGCACAGATACGCAGTATTTT	CASQRGGRTDTQYF
-	TRBV7-9	-	TRBJ1-2	TGTGCCAGCAGCTTAAGTCAGGTCGCTGGCTACACCTTC	CASSLSQVAGYTF
-	TRBV30	-	TRBJ1-1	TGTGCCTGGAGTGTAAGGAGGGCCTCGGGGGTGGACACTGAAGCTTTCTTT	CAWSVRRASGVDTEAFF
TRBD1	TRBV27	-	TRBJ2-2	TGTGCTTCCCAAAAGGGGGCAGAGGGGAACACCGGGGAGCTGTTTTTT	CASQKGAEGNTGELFF
-	TRBV27	-	TRBJ2-2	TGTGCCAGCAGTCCATACACCGGGGAGCTGTTTTTT	CASSPYTGELFF
TRBD1	TRBV13	-	TRBJ1-2	TGTGCCAGCAGCTTACCTCCGGGACAGGACTATGGCTACACCTTC	CASSLPPGQDYGYTF
TRBD1	TRBV25-1	-	TRBJ1-2	TGTGCCAGCAGTGAACCCGGGGACAGCTATGGCTACACCTTC	CASSEPGDSYGYTF
-	TRBV28	-	TRBJ2-1	TGTGCCAGCAGTTTCGAGGGGGAGTGGCGCAATGAGCAGTTCTTC	CASSFEGEWRNEQFF
-	TRBV6-5	-	TRBJ2-7	TGTGCCGCCAGCTCTAGAACCTACGAGCAGTACTTC	CAASSRTYEQYF
-	TRBV5-6	-	TRBJ2-2	TGTGCCAGCGGAAACACCGGGGAGCTGTTTTTT	CASGNTGELFF
TRBD2	TRBV7-3	-	TRBJ2-1	TGTGCCAGCAGCAGTACTAGCGGGGGCTTCCTCGACAATGAGCAGTTCTTC	CASSSTSGGFLDNEQFF
TRBD1	TRBV9	-	TRBJ2-2	TGTGCCAGCAGCGTCTCAGGGGGCGACAAGACCGGGGAGCTGTTTTTT	CASSVSGGDKTGELFF
-	TRBV11-2	once	TRBJ2-7	TGTGCCAGCAGCGAACCGGGACTGGACTACGAGCAGTACTTC	CASSEPGLDYEQYF
TRBD1	TRBV7-9	-	TRBJ2-4	TGTGCCAGCAGCCAAGGACAGGGGCGAGGTTCGAACATTCAGTACTTC	CASSQGQGRGSNIQYF
-	TRBV7-9	-	TRBJ2-3	TGTGCCAGCAGCGCCTCTCAGGAGTTCTACAGCACAGATACGCAGTATTTT	CASSASQEFYSTDTQYF
-	TRBV27	-	TRBJ2-5	TGTGCCAGCAGTTTAAAGCAATTTGGCCAAGAGACCCAGTACTTC	CASSLKQFGQETQYF
-	TRBV4-2	-	TRBJ2-7	TGTGCCAGCAGCCAAGAACTGGAGTCCTACGAGCAGTACTTC	CASSQELESYEQYF
-	TRBV5-1	-	TRBJ2-5	TGCGCCAGCAGCTTGACGGGAGAGACCCAGTACTTC	CASSLTGETQYF
TRBD1	TRBV5-1	-	TRBJ2-5	TGCGCCAGCAGCTCCATCCGGGACAGGGGGCGTCAAGAGACCCAGTACTTC	CASSSIRDRGRQETQYF
-	TRBV28	-	TRBJ1-2	TGTGCCAGCAGTTTATGGGGGGGAGGGACGTTAGACTATGGCTACACCTTC	CASSLWGGGTLDYGYTF
TRBD1	TRBV19	-	TRBJ1-1	TGTGCCAGTAGTATAGATCTTTGGACAGGGGGCACTGAAGCTTTCTTT	CASSIDLWTGGTEAFF
-	TRBV7-9	-	TRBJ2-7	TGTGCCAGCAGCTTAGGGGGGGCCCCGACCTACGAGCAGTACTTC	CASSLGGAPTYEQYF
-	TRBV18	-	TRBJ2-5	TGTGCCAGCTCACTCGGGGGTAGGCAGGGCAGGAGAGAGACCCAGTACTTC	CASSLGGRQGRRETQYF
TRBD1	TRBV28	-	TRBJ1-2	TGTGCCAGCAGCCCCTTTAAAATTAACGACAGGGGCTATGGCTACACCTTC	CASSPFKINDRGYGYTF
TRBD1	TRBV27	once	TRBJ2-7	TGTGCCAGCAGTTTAACAGGGGACTACGAGCAGTACTTC	CASSLTGDYEQYF
-	TRBV7-3	-	TRBJ2-3	TGTGCCAGCAGCTTAGTGTCTAGGGGCACAGATACGCAGTATTTT	CASSLVSRGTDTQYF
-	TRBV7-2	-	TRBJ2-5	TGTGCCAGCAGCTTCCCCCCAGAACTAGGCTTTTGGGAGACCCAGTACTTC	CASSFPPELGFWETQYF
TRBD2	TRBV10-2	-	TRBJ2-7	TGCGCCAGCAGGGTCAGCGCGGGAGTTAAACACGAGCAGTACTTC	CASRVSAGVKHEQYF
TRBD1	TRBV27	-	TRBJ2-3	TGTGCCAGCAGTTTAGTCAGGGGGCGACCGCGGGGAGATACGCAGTATTTT	CASSLVRGRPRGDTQYF
-	TRBV4-2	few	TRBJ2-4	TGTGCCAGCAGCCCGGAGACAGGGAGGAACATTCAGTACTTC	CASSPETGRNIQYF
-	TRBV6-4	-	TRBJ2-3	TGTGCCAGCAGTGACGGGAAGCACACAGATACGCAGTATTTT	CASSDGKHTDTQYF
-	TRBV7-9	-	TRBJ1-1	TGTGCCAGCAGCCAGGGGACTGAAGCTTTCTTT	CASSQGTEAFF
-	TRBV28	-	TRBJ2-7	TGTGCCAGCAGTTTAGTCTCTACTAGCTCCTACGAGCAGTACTTC	CASSLVSTSSYEQYF
-	TRBV11-2	-	TRBJ2-2	TGTGCCAGCAGCTTTGGGAAAAACACCGGGGAGCTGTTTTTT	CASSFGKNTGELFF
-	TRBV7-2	-	TRBJ1-1	TGTGCCAGCAGCTTACCGGAGAACACTGAAGCTTTCTTT	CASSLPENTEAFF
-	TRBV19	-	TRBJ1-1	TGTGCCAGTAGTTCCCGGGGGGGTGAAGCTTTCTTT	CASSSRGGEAFF
-	TRBV27	-	TRBJ1-4	TGTGCCACCAAAGACAGAGTATCTTCAGAGGATGAAAAACTGTTTTTT	CATKDRVSSEDEKLFF
-	TRBV7-9	-	TRBJ1-2	TGTGCCAGCAGCTCCCTTGGCTACACCTTC	CASSSLGYTF
-	TRBV11-2	-	TRBJ2-3	TGTGCCAGCAGACCGGGGGACTTGGGGTTCACAGATACGCAGTATTTT	CASRPGDLGFTDTQYF
-	TRBV27	once	TRBJ2-1	TGTGCCAGCACCACGAAGCTTGCTAGCATTTTGGATGAGCAGTTCTTC	CASTTKLASILDEQFF
TRBD2	TRBV29-1	-	TRBJ2-1	TGCAGCGTTGTTACTAGCGGGAGGGGAAATGAGCAGTTCTTC	CSVVTSGRGNEQFF
-	TRBV4-2	-	TRBJ2-5	TGTGCCAGCAGCCAAGATATGAGGGAGACCCAGTACTTC	CASSQDMRETQYF